This T cell receptor (beta chain) was identified during a study of blood T cell repertoires in COVID-19. Original processing methods: Reference gene primer amplification yielded estimated nucleated cell counts. TCRdb's table, derived via immunoSEQ multiplex PCR, lists solely in-frame clones and lacks some. That table supplies the V and J calls and clone size; D and trimming were determined from the DNA. Here the sample spans about 380,000 clones, 75% to 90% being singletons. The sequencing sample was made of peripheral blood. This clonotype originated in a woman aged 18-29 years with acute or convalescent COVID-19.

The CDR3 DNA reads as TGCAGCGTTGTTAAAGGGGTTGACGCTTTCTTT. It translates to CSVVKGVDAFF. This chain connects TRBV29-1 to TRBJ1-1; tentative D call: TRBD1 (5 bases). Germline values: CDR1 SQVTM, CDR2 ANQGSEA. V dropped 4 bases and J dropped 11 bases, with 14 bases sitting between them. The CDR3 loop spans 11 amino acids.